The 13 T cell receptor beta chains given below trace back to one sample, sequenced in a study of cytomegalovirus exposure and HLA in healthy donors. With 60 Vbeta and 13 Jbeta primers, the PCR was carried out. Some clones are missing from TCRdb's copy, which holds only in-frame ones; the method was immunoSEQ multiplex PCR. The repertoire consists of roughly 150,000 clones, with about 75% occurring once and the leading ten covering less than 5%. The sequenced material came from PBMCs. Receptors originate from a man aged 55 to 70 in good health and CMV-seronegative.

The gene calls are TRBV9 and TRBJ2-5; D might be TRBD1 (5 bases). Looked up from germline, CDR1 is SGDLS and CDR2 is YYNGEE. Trimming removed 4 bases at V and 0 bases at J, with 13 bases between. CDR3 length: 15 amino acids. The CDR3 loop reads CASSTGPDHQETQYF. In DNA form, the CDR3 reads TGTGCCAGCAGCACAGGACCAGACCACCAAGAGACCCAGTACTTC.

The rearrangement links TRBV28 to TRBJ2-7; a possible D gene is TRBD2 (6 bases). CDR3 size: 16 residues. The germline V gene encodes CDR1 MDHEN and CDR2 SYDVKM. Trimming removed 1 base at V and 6 bases at J, with 19 bases between. The CDR3 DNA follows: TGTGCCAGCAGTTTATTCGACGGGCCTGCCGGGGGCGAGCAGTACTTC. Translated, it gives CASSLFDGPAGGEQYF.

The chain has TRBV5-1 and TRBJ2-3, with D hard to call. The germline CDR1 and CDR2 sequences are SGHRS and YFSETQ. Trimming removed 6 bases from V and 2 bases from J, with 13 bases in between. There are 14 residues in the CDR3. As DNA, the CDR3 is TGCGCCAGCAAAATATGGCGGAACACAGATACGCAGTATTTT. Translating gives CASKIWRNTDTQYF.

V is TRBV6-4 and J is TRBJ2-1; TRBD2 agrees at 10 bases. Losses at the gene ends were 3 bases for V and 4 bases for J; bases not matched to a gene: 6. CDR1 is MRHNA, CDR2 SNTAGT, per germline. The CDR3 totals 16 residues. The CDR3 DNA follows: TGTGCCAGCAGTGAAGAAGGACTAGCGGAGTACAATGAGCAGTTCTTC. It specifies CASSEEGLAEYNEQFF.

This sequence joins TRBV28 and TRBJ1-1, with TRBD1 matching over 7 bases. The ends lost 3 bases at V and 5 bases at J; junction bases unmatched: 9. Germline CDR1 is MDHEN and CDR2 is SYDVKM. The CDR3 runs to 15 residues. Written as DNA, the CDR3 is TGTGCCAGCAGTTTTCACAGGGGAGGAGGAACTGAAGCTTTCTTT. The encoded protein is CASSFHRGGGTEAFF.

The chain uses TRBV9 and TRBJ2-5, with a tentative D call TRBD2 (6 bases). The germline V and J ends were trimmed by 4 bases and 3 bases, with 22 bases remaining between them. This CDR3 has 17 amino acids. Looked up from germline, CDR1 is SGDLS and CDR2 is YYNGEE. CDR3 region: CASSLFGRGDPKETQYF. In nucleotides, the CDR3 is TGTGCCAGCAGCCTGTTCGGGCGGGGAGATCCAAAAGAGACCCAGTACTTC.

The chain is built from TRBV5-4 and TRBJ1-4; 7 nucleotides line up with TRBD1. From germline, CDR1 is SGHNT and CDR2 YYREEE (reference sequence). CDR3 length: 13 residues. V lost 4 bases to trimming and J lost 7 bases; unmatched junction nucleotides: 4. The CDR3 DNA sequence: TGTGCCAGCAGCGGCTACAGGGGTGAAAAACTGTTTTTT. Protein product: CASSGYRGEKLFF.

This chain connects TRBV9 to TRBJ2-7; tentatively, D is TRBD2 (5 bases). CDR1 is SGDLS, CDR2 YYNGEE, per germline. The CDR3 contains 15 residues. V gave up 2 bases and J gave up 5 bases, with 17 bases separating them. The CDR3 coding sequence is TGTGCCAGCAGCGTTACAGCGGTCGAGCCCCACGAGCAGTACTTC. Residues: CASSVTAVEPHEQYF. The full variable domain, rest sourced from reference TRBV9 and TRBJ2-7, is DSGVTQTPKHLITATGQRVTLRCSPRSGDLSVYWYQQSLDQGLQFLIQYYNGEERAKGNILERFSAQQFPDLHSELNLSSLELGDSALYFCASSVTAVEPHEQYFGPGTRLTVT.

CDR3 nucleotides: TGTGCCAGCAGTGAATCCGACCTTAGGGGGCTGGAAGGCGAGCAGTACTTC. It codes for CASSESDLRGLEGEQYF. The chain combines TRBV25-1 with TRBJ2-7; 7 positions match TRBD1. Germline trimming cut 1 base from V and 6 bases from J; bases unmatched to any gene: 15. The CDR3 extends over 17 amino acids. From germline, CDR1 is MGHDK and CDR2 SYGVNS.

The chain couples TRBV23-1 to TRBJ1-5; TRBD1 agrees at 7 bases. TRBV23-1 is annotated as an ORF whose role is uncertain. V was pared by 2 bases and J by 2 bases, with 12 bases of the junction left unmatched. The length of the CDR3 is 18 residues. The chain's CDR3 is CASSQTEIDRVRNQPQHF. The CDR3 nucleotides are TGCGCCAGCAGTCAAACAGAAATAGACAGGGTGCGCAATCAGCCCCAGCATTTT.

The V and J genes are TRBV2 and TRBJ2-1, with a possible D match to TRBD2 (5 bases). Per germline, CDR1 SNHLY and CDR2 FYNNEI. V was pared by 6 bases and J by 5 bases, with 14 bases between. The length of the CDR3 is 14 residues. CDR3 coding DNA: TGTGCCAGCAGGGGGAGCAGCCAAGACAATGAGCAGTTCTTC. Translating gives CASRGSSQDNEQFF.

The gene calls are TRBV28 and TRBJ2-5; D gene unclear. The tail of the sequence fits TRBJ2-7 better, so the J call may be wrong. There are 12 residues in the CDR3. The V gene's germline CDR1 is MDHEN and CDR2 SYDVKM. CDR3: CASSSQSYEQYF. CDR3 coding DNA: TGTGCCAGCAGTTCTCAATCCTACGAGCAGTACTTC.

This clone was seen once. V and J are TRBV25-1 and TRBJ1-3; perhaps TRBD1 as D (5 bases). Trimming removed 2 bases at V and 4 bases at J, with 9 bases between. Germline CDR1 MGHDK, CDR2 SYGVNS. This CDR3 has 14 residues. CDR3 amino acids: CASSEPGWGNTIYF. CDR3 sequence (DNA): TGTGCCAGCAGTGAACCAGGGTGGGGAAACACCATATATTTT.